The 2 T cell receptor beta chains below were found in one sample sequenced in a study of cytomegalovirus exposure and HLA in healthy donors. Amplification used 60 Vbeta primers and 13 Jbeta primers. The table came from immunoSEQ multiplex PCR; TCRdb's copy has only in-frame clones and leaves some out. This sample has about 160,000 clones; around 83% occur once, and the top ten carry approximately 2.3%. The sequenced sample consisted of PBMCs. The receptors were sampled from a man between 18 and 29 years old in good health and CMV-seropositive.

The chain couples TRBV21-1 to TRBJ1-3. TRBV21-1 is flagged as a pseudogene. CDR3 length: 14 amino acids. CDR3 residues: CASGRGGPGNTIYF. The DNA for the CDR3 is TGTGCCAGCGGCAGAGGAGGGCCAGGAAACACCATATATTTT.

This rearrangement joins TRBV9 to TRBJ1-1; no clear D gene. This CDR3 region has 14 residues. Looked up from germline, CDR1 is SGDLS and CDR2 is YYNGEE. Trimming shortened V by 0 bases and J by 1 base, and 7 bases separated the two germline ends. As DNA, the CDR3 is TGTGCCAGCAGCGTAGCGGCGGCGAACACTGAAGCTTTCTTT. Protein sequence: CASSVAAANTEAFF.